A selection of T cell receptor delta chains follows, all from one sample in a study of gamma-delta T cells after stem cell transplantation. TCRdb redid clone calling on the RT-PCR reads using CATT. This sample has some 10,000 delta-chain clones; over 1% occur once, and the top ten carry 10% to 13%. The sample was gamma-delta T cells. The receptor source for this set is a human donor. It is not recorded whose cells these are; they may come from a transplant donor. Each CDR3 is given with its conserved first and last residue. Fields, in order: D gene, V gene, J gene, clone size, CDR3 DNA, CDR3 protein. D genes are given only for firm matches. Rows give clone size only sometimes, using once, few, many, or a class for an expanded clone.

TRDD3	TRDV2	TRDJ1	few	TGTGCCTGTGAACCACTGGGGGGCTACACCGATAAACTCATCTTT	CACEPLGGYTDKLIF
TRDD3	TRDV2	TRDJ1	.	TGTGCCTGTGACACCGTTGGGGGGGATACGCCTGGAGGGAGCACCGATAAACTCATCTTT	CACDTVGGDTPGGSTDKLIF
TRDD3	TRDV2	TRDJ1	.	TGTGCCTGTACTCAGCTGGGGGATACGCGGGGGCAACTCATCTTT	CACTQLGDTRGQLIF
.	TRDV2	TRDJ1	many	TGTGCCTGTGACACCGTTGGCGAAGGGGAACCTACCTCCCAGGGGTACACCGATAAACTCATCTTT	CACDTVGEGEPTSQGYTDKLIF
TRDD3	TRDV2	TRDJ1	many	TGTGCCTGTGATCCCCTGACTGGGGGATTTCACACCGATAAACTCATCTTT	CACDPLTGGFHTDKLIF
TRDD3	TRDV2	TRDJ1	few	TGTGCCTGTGACTCGGTGGTGGGGGATAAGAGTGAGACCGATAAACTCATCTTT	CACDSVVGDKSETDKLIF
.	TRDV2	TRDJ1	.	TGTGCCTGTGACTCGCTGTACGGGGAAATGTATACCGATAAACTCATCTTT	CACDSLYGEMYTDKLIF
TRDD3	TRDV2	TRDJ1	medium-sized	TGTGCCTGTGACACCGTAACTTACTCGAGAGTGGGGGACCCTCACACCGATAAACTCATCTTT	CACDTVTYSRVGDPHTDKLIF
TRDD3	TRDV2	TRDJ1	medium-sized	TGTGCCTGTAATCCACTTTCGTCTGGGGGATACCGATCGTACACCGATAAACTCATCTTT	CACNPLSSGGYRSYTDKLIF
TRDD3	TRDV2	TRDJ1	.	TGTGCCCGTGACACCTTACTGGGGGATACTATCACCGATAAACTCATCTTT	CARDTLLGDTITDKLIF
TRDD3	TRDV2	TRDJ1	large	TGTGCCTGTGACATACTCGGGGATACGCGCTATAAACTCATCTTT	CACDILGDTRYKLIF
TRDD3	TRDV2	TRDJ1	medium-sized	TGTGCCTGTGACACCATCCAGGCTGGGGGCCACGGGGACACCGATAAACTCATCTTT	CACDTIQAGGHGDTDKLIF
TRDD3	TRDV2	TRDJ1	.	TGTGCCTGTGAAGAACTGGGGGAAAACACCGATTACACCGATAAACTCATCTTT	CACEELGENTDYTDKLIF
TRDD3	TRDV2	TRDJ1	many	TGTGCCTGTGACTCTGTACTGGGGGATACGGGGGCCGATAAACTCATCTTT	CACDSVLGDTGADKLIF
.	TRDV2	TRDJ1	medium-sized	TGTGCCTGTGACACCGTACTCAGGGGAGTCACCGATAAACTCATCTTT	CACDTVLRGVTDKLIF
.	TRDV2	TRDJ3	.	TGTGCCTGTGACACCGCGGACGGGCCACCCCGACAGATGTTTTTC	CACDTADGPPRQMFF
.	TRDV2	TRDJ1	medium-sized	TGTGCCTGTGAGCCTCTGGGGATCCCCAAGTACACCGATAAACTCATCTTT	CACEPLGIPKYTDKLIF
TRDD3	TRDV2	TRDJ1	medium-sized	TGTGCCTGTGACACCCTGGGGGATACGCTAGGTAAACTCATCTTT	CACDTLGDTLGKLIF
TRDD3	TRDV2	TRDJ1	few	TGTGCCTGTGACGCGCTGGGGGGAGACACCGATAAACTCATCTTT	CACDALGGDTDKLIF
TRDD3	TRDV2	TRDJ1	many	TGTGCCTGTGACAACACTGGGGGATACGAGAAGTACACCGATAAACTCATCTTT	CACDNTGGYEKYTDKLIF
TRDD3	TRDV2	TRDJ1	medium-sized	TGTGCCTGTGACGCCCTACTGGGGGACGAGTACACCGATAAACTCATCTTT	CACDALLGDEYTDKLIF
TRDD3	TRDV2	TRDJ1	few	TGTGCCTGTGACAGACTGGGGGATACAGAGACCGATAAACTCATCTTT	CACDRLGDTETDKLIF
TRDD3	TRDV2	TRDJ3	many	TGTGCCTGTGACACGCTGGGGGATACGGCGTCCTGGGACACCCGACAGATGTTTTTC	CACDTLGDTASWDTRQMFF
TRDD3	TRDV2	TRDJ3	many	TGTGCCTGTGACACCACTGGGGGATACGCGGTTGCCTGGGACACCCGACAGATGTTTTTC	CACDTTGGYAVAWDTRQMFF
TRDD3	TRDV2	TRDJ1	many	TGTGCCTGTGACAATGTTAGTCGGCAACTGGGGGAAGGTAAACTCATCTTT	CACDNVSRQLGEGKLIF
TRDD3	TRDV2	TRDJ3	.	TGTGCCTGTGACCCGACTGGGGGATACTCGAAAGGCTCCTGGGACACCCGACAGATGTTTTTC	CACDPTGGYSKGSWDTRQMFF
TRDD3	TRDV2	TRDJ3	.	TGTGCCTGTGACACCGCCGGTACTGGGGGATACGGAAGCTCCTGGGACACCCGACAGATGTTTTTC	CACDTAGTGGYGSSWDTRQMFF
TRDD3	TRDV2	TRDJ1	many	TGTGCCTGTGACACCGTGGCTGGGGGACCGTACACCGATAAACTCATCTTT	CACDTVAGGPYTDKLIF
TRDD3	TRDV2	TRDJ1	medium-sized	TGTGCCTGTGACACCTGGGGGATTGAACCACAACTCATCTTT	CACDTWGIEPQLIF
TRDD3	TRDV2	TRDJ2	medium-sized	TGTGCCTGTGATGCGGTACTGGGGGATACGGGGACAGCACAACTCTTCTTT	CACDAVLGDTGTAQLFF
TRDD3	TRDV2	TRDJ1	medium-sized	TGTGCCTGTGACACCCTTCGTACTGGGGGAACAAACACCGATAAACTCATCTTT	CACDTLRTGGTNTDKLIF
TRDD3	TRDV2	TRDJ1	medium-sized	TGTGCCTGTGACCCTCTAATGCCCGTACTGGGGGATACGTCGTACACCGATAAACTCATCTTT	CACDPLMPVLGDTSYTDKLIF
TRDD3	TRDV2	TRDJ1	many	TGTGCCTGTGACGGTCTGGGGGATCCCCACGCCGATAAACTCATCTTT	CACDGLGDPHADKLIF
.	TRDV1	TRDJ1	medium-sized	TGTGCTCTTGGGGAACTCTCCCTACGGGTTGGGGATCGTTACACCGATAAACTCATCTTT	CALGELSLRVGDRYTDKLIF
.	TRDV2	TRDJ1	many	TGTGCCTGTGACACCGTGAGCGCTCACCATGTACTGCCTAAAACCGATAAACTCATCTTT	CACDTVSAHHVLPKTDKLIF
TRDD3	TRDV2	TRDJ1	medium-sized	TGTGCCTGTGACACCGTAATTATCACTGGGGGATTTCGGCAACTCATCTTT	CACDTVIITGGFRQLIF
TRDD3	TRDV2	TRDJ1	few	TGTGCCTGTGACACCGTCGTGGGGGATACGCAAGGACAACTCATCTTT	CACDTVVGDTQGQLIF
TRDD3	TRDV2	TRDJ1	many	TGTGCCTGTGACCCGGTTCCTGGGGGTCACACCGATAAACTCATCTTT	CACDPVPGGHTDKLIF
TRDD3	TRDV2	TRDJ1	.	TGTGCCTGTGACACACTGGGGGATACGCGTTCTACCGATAAACTCATCTTT	CACDTLGDTRSTDKLIF
TRDD3	TRDV2	TRDJ1	medium-sized	TGTGCCTGTGACACCGTATCCAGTACTGGGGGAACCACCGATAAACTCATCTTT	CACDTVSSTGGTTDKLIF
.	TRDV2	TRDJ1	many	TGTGCCTGTGACCCCATCCGGTCCTACGTTCCTACTGGGGTCGCGTACACCGATAAACTCATCTTT	CACDPIRSYVPTGVAYTDKLIF
TRDD3	TRDV2	TRDJ3	medium-sized	TGTGCCTGTGACACCGGAACTGGGGCCTCCTGGGACACCCGACAGATGTTTTTC	CACDTGTGASWDTRQMFF
TRDD3	TRDV2	TRDJ3	many	TGTGCCTGTGACAGACTGGGGGATACTTCAGGTAGCTCCTGGGACACCCGACAGATGTTTTTC	CACDRLGDTSGSSWDTRQMFF
TRDD3	TRDV2	TRDJ1	few	TGTGCCTGTGACACCATTTCCCTGGGGGATACAAAACTCATCTTC	CACDTISLGDTKLIF
TRDD3	TRDV2	TRDJ1	many	TGTGCCTGTGACCCTTTACTGGGGGATACGCATTACACCGATAAACTCATCTTT	CACDPLLGDTHYTDKLIF
TRDD3	TRDV2	TRDJ1	medium-sized	TGTGCCTGTGAATCGATATCGAGTCTTTCTGGGGGATACAGGTACACCGATAAACTCATCTTT	CACESISSLSGGYRYTDKLIF
TRDD3	TRDV2	TRDJ1	medium-sized	TGTGCCTGTGACACGATCCTCTCCCTGGGGGATACGGGAACCGATAAACTCATCTTT	CACDTILSLGDTGTDKLIF
TRDD3	TRDV2	TRDJ1	many	TGTGCCTGTGACTTACTGGGGGATACGCCGTACACCGATAAACTCATCTTT	CACDLLGDTPYTDKLIF
TRDD3	TRDV2	TRDJ1	large	TGTGCCTGTGACACGCTCGCTATACTGGGGGCCCCCACCGATAAACTCATCTTT	CACDTLAILGAPTDKLIF
TRDD3	TRDV2	TRDJ1	many	TGTGCCTGTGACCAAATTTCCTACTCAACGATGGGGGATACAACTGCCACCGATAAACTCATCTTT	CACDQISYSTMGDTTATDKLIF